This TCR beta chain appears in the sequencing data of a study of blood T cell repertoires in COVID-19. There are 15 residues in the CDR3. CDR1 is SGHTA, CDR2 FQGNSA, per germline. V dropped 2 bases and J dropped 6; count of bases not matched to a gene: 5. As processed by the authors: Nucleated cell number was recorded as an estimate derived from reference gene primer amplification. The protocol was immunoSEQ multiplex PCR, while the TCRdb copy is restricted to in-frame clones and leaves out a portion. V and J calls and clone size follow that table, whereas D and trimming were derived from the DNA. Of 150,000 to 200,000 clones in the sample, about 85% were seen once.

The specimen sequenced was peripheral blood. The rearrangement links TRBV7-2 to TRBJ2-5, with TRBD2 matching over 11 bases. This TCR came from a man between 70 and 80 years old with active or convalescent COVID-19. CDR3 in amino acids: CASSLRLAGSQTQYF. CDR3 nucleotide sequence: TGTGCCAGCAGCTTAAGACTAGCGGGGTCGCAGACCCAGTACTTC.